Shown below are 24 T cell receptor beta chains from a single sample sequenced in a study of T cells after yellow fever vaccination. Using its own MiXCR run on the 5' RACE reads, TCRdb lists one record per CDR3 protein. The profile shows 230,000 or so distinct CDR3 sequences, 6.7% of them singletons. The sample consisted of CD4+ T cells sorted from PBMCs, taken on the day of the yellow fever booster vaccination. The receptors derive from a man aged 30-40 years who received the YFV17D yellow fever vaccine.

This clonotype was detected once. CDR3 sequence (DNA): TGTGCCAGCAGCCTTCAGGGATCTGCGGGAGAGACCCAGTACTTC. Its translation is CASSLQGSAGETQYF. The chain carries TRBV3-1 and TRBJ2-5; D is perhaps TRBD1 or TRBD2 (5 bases each). The CDR3 totals 15 residues. Between the trimmed V and J ends, which lost 4 bases and 4 bases, there was a span of 16 bases. Germline CDR1 is LGHDT and CDR2 is YNNKEL (reference sequence).

This clonotype was seen more than once but under ten times. CDR3 residues: CASSRHQTSGRAKGSYNEQFF. The CDR3 region has the DNA TGTGCCAGCAGTCGCCACCAGACTAGCGGGAGGGCAAAGGGGTCCTACAATGAGCAGTTCTTC. This chain uses TRBV28 with TRBJ2-1; 14 nucleotides line up with TRBD2. CDR1 is MDHEN and CDR2 is SYDVKM in the germline V gene. Trimming took 5 bases from V and 1 from J; bases not matched to a gene: 16. The CDR3 contains 21 residues.

This clonotype was seen at least ten times. The rearrangement joins TRBV10-3 to TRBJ2-4; D could derive from TRBD1 or TRBD2 (5 bases each). The CDR3 sequence is 16 residues long. V was pared by 10 bases and J by 0 bases, with 19 bases between. The germline CDR1 and CDR2 sequences are ENHRY and SYGVKD. CDR3 residues: CATGQDGILAKNIQYF. The CDR3 DNA reads TGTGCCACTGGACAAGACGGGATACTAGCCAAAAACATTCAGTACTTC.

This clonotype was counted between two and nine times. The chain has TRBV18 and TRBJ2-7; a possible D gene is TRBD2 (6 bases). Deletions cut 6 bases from V and 4 bases from J, with 13 bases between. CDR1 is KGHSH and CDR2 is LQKENI in the germline V gene. The CDR3 runs 13 residues. The CDR3 DNA reads TGTGCCAGCTCGCCGGACTACATTTACGAGCAGTACTTC. Protein sequence: CASSPDYIYEQYF. The full variable domain, rest sourced from reference TRBV18 and TRBJ2-7, is NAGVMQNPRHLVRRRGQEARLRCSPMKGHSHVYWYRQLPEEGLKFMVYLQKENIIDESGMPKERFSAEFPKEGPSILRIQQVVRGDSAAYFCASSPDYIYEQYFGPGTRLTVT.

J is TRBJ1-5 and V is TRBV5-5; D may be TRBD1 (6 bases). V lost 4 bases to trimming and J lost 0 bases, with 14 bases between them. This CDR3 is built from 16 residues. From germline, CDR1 is SGHKS and CDR2 YYEKEE (reference sequence). CDR3 in DNA: TGTGCCAGCAGCCAGGGGCGAGGCAGTAGCAATCAGCCCCAGCATTTT. Its translation is CASSQGRGSSNQPQHF.

The gene calls are TRBV27 and TRBJ2-7, with TRBD1 identical over 10 bases. Trimming removed 5 bases from V and 4 bases from J; junction bases left unmatched: 11. The CDR3 extends over 16 amino acids. Germline V lookup: CDR1 MNHEY, CDR2 SMNVEV (reference sequence). CDR3 residues: CASSRFGTGAGYEQYF. CDR3 nucleotide sequence: TGTGCCAGCAGTAGATTCGGGACAGGGGCAGGGTACGAGCAGTACTTC.

This clonotype was detected only a few times. The chain is built from TRBV19 and TRBJ2-1; perhaps TRBD1 as D (6 bases). The V and J ends lost 4 bases and 5 bases respectively, with 9 bases between them. Per germline, CDR1 LNHDA and CDR2 SQIVND (reference sequence). This CDR3 is built from 13 residues. CDR3 region: CASSTHRDNEQFF. DNA for the CDR3: TGTGCCAGTAGTACCCACAGGGACAATGAGCAGTTCTTC.

This chain uses TRBV25-1 with TRBJ2-1; D possibly uses TRBD1 or TRBD2 (5 bases each). The CDR3 runs 18 residues. V lost 4 bases to trimming and J lost 0 bases, with 19 bases between them. The V gene's germline CDR1 is MGHDK and CDR2 SYGVNS. CDR3 protein: CASSAPLGDRSSYNEQFF. The CDR3 DNA is TGTGCCAGCAGTGCGCCCCTGGGGGATAGGAGCTCCTACAATGAGCAGTTCTTC.

The rearrangement uses TRBV20-1 and TRBJ1-1, with D possibly matching TRBD1 (6 bases). Germline V gene data show CDR1 as DFQATT and CDR2 as SNEGSKA (reference sequence). The CDR3 is 14 amino acids. V was shortened by 2 bases and J by 4 bases, with 14 bases between the two germline ends. CDR3 nucleotide sequence: TGCAGTGCTAGATCGGGGGGGACATCCACTGAAGCTTTCTTT. Protein product: CSARSGGTSTEAFF.

This clonotype has only a few counts. The J gene is TRBJ2-3, the V gene TRBV12-3 or TRBV12-4; D ambiguous. With 3 bases removed from V and 6 bases from J, the gap between germline ends came to 10 bases. The CDR3 loop spans 13 amino acids. The CDR3 protein is CASSFEGADTQYF. The CDR3 DNA sequence: TGTGCCAGCAGTTTTGAAGGTGCGGATACGCAGTATTTT.

The chain employs TRBV5-5 and TRBJ2-1, with TRBD1 matching over 8 bases. Germline V lookup: CDR1 SGHKS, CDR2 YYEKEE (reference sequence). The CDR3 contains 13 residues. The V gene end was trimmed by 3 bases and the J gene end by 10 bases; junction bases not matched to a gene: 6. The CDR3 sequence is CASSSTGDREQFF. The DNA of the CDR3 is TGTGCCAGCAGCTCGACAGGGGATCGGGAGCAGTTCTTC.

This chain joins TRBV3-1 and TRBJ2-2; D uncertain. This CDR3 is built from 12 residues. Germline V CDR1 and CDR2: LGHDT, YNNKEL (reference sequence). Trimming shortened V by 2 bases and J by 7 bases, and 5 bases separated the two germline ends. This CDR3 is CASSQTSGELFF. For the CDR3, the DNA is TGTGCCAGCAGCCAAACAAGCGGGGAGCTGTTTTTT.

The rearrangement links TRBV30 to TRBJ2-1; no definite D call. Germline V gives CDR1 GTSNPN, CDR2 SVGIG (reference sequence). The CDR3 consists of 14 residues. Between the trimmed V and J ends, which lost 2 bases and 4 bases, there was a span of 12 bases. The CDR3 DNA follows: TGTGCCTGGAGTAAAATGTGGCAGTACAATGAGCAGTTCTTC. It translates to CAWSKMWQYNEQFF. Based on the CDR3 plus reference TRBV30 and TRBJ2-1, the full variable domain is SQTIHQWPATLVQPVGSPLSLECTVEGTSNPNLYWYRQAAGRGLQLLFYSVGIGQISSEVPQNLSASRPQDRQFILSSKKLLLSDSGFYLCAWSKMWQYNEQFFGPGTRLTVL.

For this clonotype: It may be a read error: a sequence one base away is much more abundant. This rearrangement joins TRBV6-6 to TRBJ2-7; D unclear. Trimming removed 6 bases at V and 3 bases at J, with 6 bases between. This CDR3 spans 11 amino acids. From germline, CDR1 is MNHNY and CDR2 SVGAGI (reference sequence). DNA for the CDR3: TGTGCCAGCAGATCCCTCTACGAGCAGTACTTC. Amino acid sequence: CASRSLYEQYF.

This chain connects TRBV7-2 to TRBJ1-4; D is uncertain. The ends were cut back, 5 bases at V and 0 bases at J, with 13 bases in the middle. The CDR3 length is 16 residues. From germline, CDR1 is SGHTA and CDR2 FQGNSA. The CDR3 coding sequence is TGTGCCAGCAGCCGGTGGGCACCCACAACTAATGAAAAACTGTTTTTT. Translation: CASSRWAPTTNEKLFF.

This clonotype was found a few times. J is TRBJ2-1 and V is TRBV5-1; 13 bases match TRBD2. The CDR3 is 15 amino acids. Germline V lookup: CDR1 SGHRS, CDR2 YFSETQ. J was trimmed by 6 bases and V by 6 bases; bases with no gene match: 6. The DNA for the CDR3 is TGCGCCAGCACCGGACTAGCGGGAGTTGGCAATGAGCAGTTCTTC. It yields the protein CASTGLAGVGNEQFF.

The CDR3 here is CASRSSGNTGELFF. The CDR3, as DNA: TGTGCCAGCAGGAGTAGCGGGAACACCGGGGAGCTGTTTTTT. The J gene is TRBJ2-2, the V gene TRBV12-3 or TRBV12-4; weak D call: TRBD2 (6 bases). V was trimmed by 6 bases and J by 1 base, leaving 9 bases between them. The CDR3 consists of 14 residues.

This clonotype was counted between two and nine times. V usage is TRBV30 and J usage is TRBJ1-5; 8 positions agree with TRBD1. V was pared by 0 bases and J by 7 bases, with 5 bases of the junction left unmatched. The CDR3 extends over 14 amino acids. In germline, CDR1 is GTSNPN, CDR2 SVGIG (reference sequence). The CDR3 reads CAWSVGTGGQPQHF. The DNA of the CDR3 is TGTGCCTGGAGTGTGGGAACAGGGGGGCAGCCCCAGCATTTT. The full variable domain, its missing parts supplied by reference TRBV30 and TRBJ1-5, is SQTIHQWPATLVQPVGSPLSLECTVEGTSNPNLYWYRQAAGRGLQLLFYSVGIGQISSEVPQNLSASRPQDRQFILSSKKLLLSDSGFYLCAWSVGTGGQPQHFGDGTRLSIL.

As DNA, the CDR3 is TGCAGCGTTTGGGATCGACAGGGCGAGCTGTTTTTT. Translating it yields CSVWDRQGELFF. V usage is TRBV29-1 and J usage is TRBJ1-4, with 7 nucleotides matching TRBD1. The V and J ends lost 5 bases and 14 bases, in that order; junction bases with no gene match: 11. Germline V gene sequence: CDR1 SQVTM, CDR2 ANQGSEA. The CDR3 length is 12 residues.

In this sample, this clonotype turned up many times. The chain couples TRBV5-1 to TRBJ2-3; 7 bases agree with TRBD1. CDR1 SGHRS and CDR2 YFSETQ come from the germline V gene. V was clipped by 1 base and J by 3 bases; unmatched bases: 2. The CDR3 runs 14 residues. CDR3 in DNA: TGCGCCAGCAGCTTGCAGGGGGAAACAGATACGCAGTATTTT. It encodes CASSLQGETDTQYF.

This clonotype was seen a handful of times. The chain combines TRBV3-1 with TRBJ2-7; D ambiguous. Trimming left V 1 base short and J 3 bases short, with 7 bases between. Germline V gene sequence: CDR1 LGHDT, CDR2 YNNKEL (reference sequence). This CDR3 has 13 amino acids. The CDR3 nucleotides read TGTGCCAGCAGCCAAGCGTCTGGCTACGAGCAGTACTTC. It encodes CASSQASGYEQYF.

At least ten counts were recorded for this clonotype. This rearrangement joins TRBV7-2 to TRBJ2-3; tentative D call: TRBD2 (6 bases). Germline assignment: CDR1 SGHTA and CDR2 FQGNSA. CDR3 length: 16 residues. Trimming cost V 0 bases and J 2 bases, with 12 bases left between them. The CDR3 loop reads CASSLATRSITDTQYF. DNA for the CDR3: TGTGCCAGCAGCTTAGCGACTAGGTCCATCACAGATACGCAGTATTTT.

In this sample, this clonotype turned up a few times. V gene TRBV20-1 combines with J gene TRBJ1-2; 8 positions match TRBD1. Germline loops: CDR1 DFQATT, CDR2 SNEGSKA (reference sequence). The CDR3 contains 13 residues. The ends lost 5 bases at V and 4 bases at J; junction bases unmatched: 6. CDR3 bases: TGCAGTGCTCGACAGGGGACGATCTATGGCTACACCTTC. This translates into CSARQGTIYGYTF.

CDR3 in amino acids: CASSLSGASNQPQHF. In DNA, the CDR3 is TGTGCCAGCAGTTTATCTGGGGCCAGCAATCAGCCCCAGCATTTT. The chain combines TRBV12-3 or TRBV12-4 with TRBJ1-5, with D perhaps matching TRBD1 (5 bases). The length of the CDR3 is 15 residues. V lost 2 bases and J lost 1, with 9 bases in between.